The 16 T cell receptor beta chains given below trace back to one sample, sequenced in a study of blood T cell repertoires in COVID-19. Libraries were prepared by immunoSEQ multiplex PCR; TCRdb keeps only in-frame clonotypes and omits some of them. The sample records just under 150,000 clones, around 86% being singletons. Sequenced: peripheral blood. These receptor sequences come from a man aged 45-60 years who had recovered from COVID-19.

The J gene is TRBJ1-2, the V gene TRBV30; 8 positions match TRBD1. CDR3 length: 13 amino acids. Germline V gene sequence: CDR1 GTSNPN, CDR2 SVGIG (reference sequence). With V trimmed by 0 bases and J by 8 bases, 5 bases remained unmatched. The CDR3 DNA is TGTGCCTGGAGTGTAGGACAGGGTTACGGCTACACCTTC. Amino acids: CAWSVGQGYGYTF.

This chain connects TRBV11-3 to TRBJ2-2; TRBD2 matches at 15 bases. CDR1 and CDR2 (germline): SGHNT, YENEEA. This CDR3 is 19 amino acids long. V gave up 3 bases and J gave up 2 bases; unmatched junction bases: 7. The CDR3 sequence: CASSFRPGLAGGNTGELFF. CDR3 in DNA: TGTGCCAGCAGCTTTCGTCCGGGACTAGCGGGGGGAAACACCGGGGAGCTGTTTTTT.

The V and J genes are TRBV12-3 or TRBV12-4 and TRBJ2-1; D unclear. The CDR3 contains 13 residues. Trimming cost V 2 bases and J 6 bases, with 8 bases left between them. CDR3 coding DNA: TGTGCCAGCAGTTTAAATCTCTTCAATGAGCAGTTCTTC. Translation gives CASSLNLFNEQFF.

V is TRBV19 and J is TRBJ1-1, with D tentatively TRBD1 (6 bases). The V gene's germline CDR1 is LNHDA and CDR2 SQIVND (reference sequence). Trimming removed 7 bases from V and 0 bases from J, with 12 bases in between. The CDR3 spans 14 residues. CDR3 nucleotides: TGTGCCAGTACCATAGGGGGTCTGAACACTGAAGCTTTCTTT. This encodes CASTIGGLNTEAFF.

The chain carries TRBV14 and TRBJ1-4, with 7 bases lining up with TRBD1. The CDR3 is 15 residues long. V was pared by 2 bases and J by 6 bases, with 6 bases of the junction left unmatched. The germline gives CDR1 SGHDN, CDR2 FVKESK. CDR3 sequence (DNA): TGTGCCAGCAGCCAAAAGACAGGGTTCTATGAAAAACTGTTTTTT. It yields the protein CASSQKTGFYEKLFF.

The DNA for the CDR3 is TGTGCCAGCAGCCTGGACAGGGGATCCACTAATGAAAAACTGTTTTTT. Its protein is CASSLDRGSTNEKLFF. The chain uses TRBV2 and TRBJ1-4, with TRBD1 matching over 9 bases. V lost 6 bases, J lost 2 bases, and 7 bases stayed unmatched. Per the germline V gene, CDR1 is SNHLY and CDR2 is FYNNEI. This CDR3 has 16 amino acids.

This chain joins TRBV19 and TRBJ2-7; no firm D call. Trimming took off 4 bases at V and 0 bases at J, with 13 bases between the two ends. The length of the CDR3 is 15 residues. The germline V gene encodes CDR1 LNHDA and CDR2 SQIVND (reference sequence). DNA for the CDR3: TGTGCCAGTAGTACAACACTACCGAGCTCCTACGAGCAGTACTTC. This encodes CASSTTLPSSYEQYF.

This clone appeared once. This chain links TRBV14 with TRBJ2-2; D not resolved. V lost 2 bases to trimming and J lost 4 bases, with 5 bases between them. From germline, CDR1 is SGHDN and CDR2 FVKESK. The CDR3 covers 13 residues. The CDR3 loop is CASSQQSTGELFF. The CDR3 coding sequence is TGTGCCAGCAGCCAACAGTCCACCGGGGAGCTGTTTTTT.

The chain uses TRBV5-1 and TRBJ1-3, with a weak D call TRBD1 (5 bases). Germline V gives CDR1 SGHRS, CDR2 YFSETQ. The ends were cut back, 4 bases at V and 0 bases at J, with 14 bases in the middle. The CDR3 is 16 residues long. The CDR3 coding sequence is TGCGCCAGCAGCCCCTCGGTAGGGGTCTCTGGAAACACCATATATTTT. As protein: CASSPSVGVSGNTIYF.

CDR3 nucleotide sequence: TGTGCCAGCAGCGACCGGTCTAGCGGGGAAGAGACCCAGTACTTC. This translates into CASSDRSSGEETQYF. The rearrangement uses TRBV6-5 and TRBJ2-5; 9 positions match TRBD2. In germline, CDR1 is MNHEY, CDR2 SVGAGI. The CDR3 extends over 15 amino acids. Trimming removed 6 bases from V and 3 bases from J; junction bases left unmatched: 8.

J is TRBJ1-6 and V is TRBV4-1; 8 nucleotides agree with TRBD1. Germline trimming cut 3 bases from V and 7 bases from J; bases unmatched to any gene: 14. This CDR3 spans 18 amino acids. Per germline, CDR1 MGHRA and CDR2 YSYEKL. CDR3 sequence: CASSQTEAGGAGNSPLHF. The CDR3 DNA reads TGCGCCAGCAGCCAGACGGAGGCAGGGGGCGCAGGGAATTCACCCCTCCACTTT.

The V and J genes are TRBV5-1 and TRBJ2-3; TRBD1 matches 10 bases. This CDR3 spans 16 amino acids. The trim removed 4 bases at V and 4 bases at J, leaving 9 bases unmatched. CDR1 and CDR2 from the germline V gene are SGHRS and YFSETQ. CDR3 region: CASSDRGRVLSDTQYF. The DNA of the CDR3 is TGCGCCAGCAGCGACAGGGGGCGCGTTCTCTCAGATACGCAGTATTTT.

This chain connects TRBV27 to TRBJ1-2, with 12 bases lining up with TRBD1. CDR3 length equals 15 residues. Losses at the gene ends were 6 bases for V and 7 bases for J; bases not matched to a gene: 9. Germline lookup yields CDR1 MNHEY and CDR2 SMNVEV (reference sequence). CDR3 region: CASSPRGQGARGYTF. The CDR3, as DNA: TGTGCCAGCAGCCCCAGGGGACAGGGGGCACGTGGCTACACCTTC.

The genes are TRBV5-1 and TRBJ2-2; 15 bases are shared with TRBD2. The length of the CDR3 is 18 residues. Germline assignment: CDR1 SGHRS and CDR2 YFSETQ. V shed 4 bases, J shed 0 bases, and the junction held 4 bases outside the gene matches. The CDR3 DNA follows: TGCGCCAGCAGCAAGGGGACTAGCGGGGGGACGAACACCGGGGAGCTGTTTTTT. As protein: CASSKGTSGGTNTGELFF.

V and J are TRBV28 and TRBJ2-3; D call uncertain. The CDR3 has 13 residues. The germline gives CDR1 MDHEN, CDR2 SYDVKM. The CDR3 region is CVSGGGGTDTQYF. DNA for the CDR3: TGTGTCTCGGGTGGCGGCGGCACAGATACGCAGTATTTT.

The J gene is TRBJ1-5, the V gene TRBV6-2 or TRBV6-3; D is unclear. The CDR3 has 11 amino acids. V lost 3 bases and J lost 12, with 9 bases in between. Germline CDR1 is MNHEY and CDR2 is SVGEGT. The CDR3, as DNA: TGTGCCAGCAGTTATATGACACACCAGCATTTT. It translates to CASSYMTHQHF.